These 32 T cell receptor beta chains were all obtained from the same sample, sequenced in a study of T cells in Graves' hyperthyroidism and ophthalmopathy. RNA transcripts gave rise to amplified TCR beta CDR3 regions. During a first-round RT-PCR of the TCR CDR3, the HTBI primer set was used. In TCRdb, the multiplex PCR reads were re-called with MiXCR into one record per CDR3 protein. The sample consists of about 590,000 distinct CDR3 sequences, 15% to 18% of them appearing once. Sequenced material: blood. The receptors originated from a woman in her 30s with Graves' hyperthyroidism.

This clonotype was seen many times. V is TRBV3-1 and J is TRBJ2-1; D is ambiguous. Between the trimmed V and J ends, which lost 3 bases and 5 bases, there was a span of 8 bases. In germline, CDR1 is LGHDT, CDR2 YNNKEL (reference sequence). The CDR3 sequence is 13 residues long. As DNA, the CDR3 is TGTGCCAGCAGCCAGACACCAGACAATGAGCAGTTCTTC. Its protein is CASSQTPDNEQFF.

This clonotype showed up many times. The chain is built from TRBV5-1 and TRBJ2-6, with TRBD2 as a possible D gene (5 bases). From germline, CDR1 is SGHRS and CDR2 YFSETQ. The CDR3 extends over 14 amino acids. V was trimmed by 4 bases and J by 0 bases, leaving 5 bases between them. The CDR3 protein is CASSGLSGANVLTF. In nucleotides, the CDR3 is TGCGCCAGCAGCGGACTCTCTGGGGCCAACGTCCTGACTTTC.

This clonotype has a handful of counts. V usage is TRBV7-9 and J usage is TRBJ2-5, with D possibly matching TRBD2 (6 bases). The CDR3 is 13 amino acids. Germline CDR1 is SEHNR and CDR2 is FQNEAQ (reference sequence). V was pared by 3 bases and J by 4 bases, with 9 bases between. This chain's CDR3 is CASSLEGTETQYF. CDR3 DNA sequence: TGTGCCAGCAGCTTGGAGGGGACAGAGACCCAGTACTTC.

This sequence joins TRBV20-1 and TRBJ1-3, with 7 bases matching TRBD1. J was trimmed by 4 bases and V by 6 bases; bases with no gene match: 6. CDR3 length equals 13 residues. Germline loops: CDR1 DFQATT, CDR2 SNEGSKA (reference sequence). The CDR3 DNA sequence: TGCAGTGCGAGGCAGGGGGGGGGAAACACCATATATTTT. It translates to CSARQGGGNTIYF.

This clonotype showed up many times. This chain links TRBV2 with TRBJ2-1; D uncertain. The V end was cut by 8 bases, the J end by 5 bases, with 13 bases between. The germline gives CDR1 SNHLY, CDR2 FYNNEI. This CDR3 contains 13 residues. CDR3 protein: CASSEVADNEQFF. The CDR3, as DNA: TGTGCCAGCTCTGAAGTGGCCGACAATGAGCAGTTCTTC.

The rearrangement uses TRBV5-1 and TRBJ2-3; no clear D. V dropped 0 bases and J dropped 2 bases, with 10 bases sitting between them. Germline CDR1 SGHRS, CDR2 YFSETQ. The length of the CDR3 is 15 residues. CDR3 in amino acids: CASSLAVLHTDTQYF. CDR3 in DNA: TGCGCCAGCAGCTTGGCGGTCCTCCACACAGATACGCAGTATTTT.

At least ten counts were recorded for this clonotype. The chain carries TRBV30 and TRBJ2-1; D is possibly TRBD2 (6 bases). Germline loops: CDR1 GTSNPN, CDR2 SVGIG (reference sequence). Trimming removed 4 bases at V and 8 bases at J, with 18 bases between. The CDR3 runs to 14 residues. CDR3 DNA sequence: TGTGCCTGGACGTTAAGCGGGCCCTTCGATGAGCAGTTCTTC. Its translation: CAWTLSGPFDEQFF.

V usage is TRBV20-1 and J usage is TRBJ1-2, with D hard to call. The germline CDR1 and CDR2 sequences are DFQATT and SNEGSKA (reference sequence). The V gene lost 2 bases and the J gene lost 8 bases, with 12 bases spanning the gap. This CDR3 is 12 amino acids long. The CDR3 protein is CSARSWFEGYTF. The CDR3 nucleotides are TGCAGTGCTAGATCCTGGTTTGAGGGCTACACCTTC.

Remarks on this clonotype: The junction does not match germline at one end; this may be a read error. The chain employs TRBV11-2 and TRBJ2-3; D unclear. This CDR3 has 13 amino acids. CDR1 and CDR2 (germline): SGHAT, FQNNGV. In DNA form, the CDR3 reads TGCGCCAGCAGATCCAGTAGCACAGATACGCAGTATTTT. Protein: CASRSSSTDTQYF.

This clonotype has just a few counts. CDR3 coding DNA: TGTGCCAGCAGCCCCGCCGTGGCAGACTACAATGAGCAGTTCTTC. Amino acid sequence: CASSPAVADYNEQFF. This rearrangement joins TRBV6-1 to TRBJ2-1, with D uncertain. Germline V CDR1 and CDR2: MNHNS, SASEGT. The CDR3 runs 15 residues. The V and J ends lost 6 bases and 3 bases respectively, with 15 bases between them.

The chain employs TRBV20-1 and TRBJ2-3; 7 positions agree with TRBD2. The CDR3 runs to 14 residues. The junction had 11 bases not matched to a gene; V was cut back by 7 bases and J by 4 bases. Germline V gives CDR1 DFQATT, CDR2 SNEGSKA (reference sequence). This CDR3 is CSEERGIAPDTQYF. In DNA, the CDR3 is TGCAGTGAAGAGCGGGGCATCGCTCCAGATACGCAGTATTTT.

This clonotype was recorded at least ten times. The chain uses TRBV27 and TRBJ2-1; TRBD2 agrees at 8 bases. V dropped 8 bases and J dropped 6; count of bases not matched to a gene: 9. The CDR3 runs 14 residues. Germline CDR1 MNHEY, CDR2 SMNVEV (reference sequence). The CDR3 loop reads CASSSSGRGNEQFF. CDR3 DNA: TGTGCCAGCTCTTCTAGCGGGCGGGGCAATGAGCAGTTCTTC.

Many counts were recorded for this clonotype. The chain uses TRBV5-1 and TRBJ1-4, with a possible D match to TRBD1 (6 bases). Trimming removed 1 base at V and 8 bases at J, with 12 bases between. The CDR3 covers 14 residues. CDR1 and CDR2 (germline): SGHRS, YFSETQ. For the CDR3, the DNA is TGCGCCAGCAGCTTGACAGGGTTGCGGGAAAAACTGTTTTTT. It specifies CASSLTGLREKLFF.

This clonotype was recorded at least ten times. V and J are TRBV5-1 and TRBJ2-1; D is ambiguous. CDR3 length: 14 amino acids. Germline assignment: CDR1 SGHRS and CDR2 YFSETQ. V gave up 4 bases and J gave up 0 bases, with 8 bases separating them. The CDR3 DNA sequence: TGCGCCAGCAGCGACCAGACCTCCTACAATGAGCAGTTCTTC. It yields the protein CASSDQTSYNEQFF.

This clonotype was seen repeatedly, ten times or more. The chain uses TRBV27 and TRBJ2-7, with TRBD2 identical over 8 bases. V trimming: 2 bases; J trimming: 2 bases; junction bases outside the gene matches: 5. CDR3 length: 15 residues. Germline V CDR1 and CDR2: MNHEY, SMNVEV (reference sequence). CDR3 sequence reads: CASSLGLADPYEQYF. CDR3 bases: TGTGCCAGCAGTTTAGGACTAGCAGACCCCTACGAGCAGTACTTC.

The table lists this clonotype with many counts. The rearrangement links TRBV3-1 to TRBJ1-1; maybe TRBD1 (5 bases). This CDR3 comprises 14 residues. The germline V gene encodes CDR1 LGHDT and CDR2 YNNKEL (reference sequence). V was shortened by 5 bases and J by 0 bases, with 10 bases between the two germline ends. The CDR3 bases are TGTGCCAGCAGCACCCGGGGGATGAACACTGAAGCTTTCTTT. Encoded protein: CASSTRGMNTEAFF.

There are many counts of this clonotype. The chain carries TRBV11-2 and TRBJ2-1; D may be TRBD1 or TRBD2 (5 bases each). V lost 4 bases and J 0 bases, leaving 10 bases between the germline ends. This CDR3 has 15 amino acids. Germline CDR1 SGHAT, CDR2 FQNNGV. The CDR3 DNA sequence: TGTGCCAGCAGCTACGCAGGGAGCTCCTACAATGAGCAGTTCTTC. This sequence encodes CASSYAGSSYNEQFF. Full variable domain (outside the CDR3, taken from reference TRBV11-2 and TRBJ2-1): EAGVAQSPRYKIIEKRQSVAFWCNPISGHATLYWYQQILGQGPKLLIQFQNNGVVDDSQLPKDRFSAERLKGVDSTLKIQPAKLEDSAVYLCASSYAGSSYNEQFFGPGTRLTVL.

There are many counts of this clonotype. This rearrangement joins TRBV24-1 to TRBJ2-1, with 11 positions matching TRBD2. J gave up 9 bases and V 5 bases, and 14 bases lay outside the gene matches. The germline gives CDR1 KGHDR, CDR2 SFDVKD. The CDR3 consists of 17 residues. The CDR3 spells CATSVGLAEGPETEQFF. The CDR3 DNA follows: TGTGCCACCAGTGTGGGACTAGCGGAGGGGCCCGAGACTGAGCAGTTCTTC.

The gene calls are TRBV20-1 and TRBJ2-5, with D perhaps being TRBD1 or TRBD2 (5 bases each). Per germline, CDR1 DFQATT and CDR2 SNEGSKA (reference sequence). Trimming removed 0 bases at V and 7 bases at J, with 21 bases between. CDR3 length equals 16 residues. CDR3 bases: TGCAGTGCTAGAGATCTCCAGCAAGGGGACCGAGGGACCCAGTACTTC. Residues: CSARDLQQGDRGTQYF.

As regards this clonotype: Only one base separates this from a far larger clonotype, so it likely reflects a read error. CDR3 amino acids: CASSLTGLNTGAFF. Here the CDR3 DNA reads TGTGCCAGCAGTTTAACAGGTCTGAACACTGGAGCTTTCTTT. This chain uses TRBV12-3 or TRBV12-4 with TRBJ1-1; possible D gene TRBD1, 5 bases. The CDR3 extends over 14 amino acids.

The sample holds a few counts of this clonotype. The CDR3 is CASSQGTSGASHNEQFF. As DNA, the CDR3 is TGTGCCAGCAGCCAGGGGACTAGCGGGGCCTCTCACAATGAGCAGTTCTTC. The V call is TRBV4-2, the J call TRBJ2-1, with TRBD2 identical over 13 bases. The germline CDR1 and CDR2 sequences are LGHNA and YNFKEQ. J was trimmed by 5 bases and V by 3 bases; bases with no gene match: 7. The CDR3 sequence is 17 residues long.

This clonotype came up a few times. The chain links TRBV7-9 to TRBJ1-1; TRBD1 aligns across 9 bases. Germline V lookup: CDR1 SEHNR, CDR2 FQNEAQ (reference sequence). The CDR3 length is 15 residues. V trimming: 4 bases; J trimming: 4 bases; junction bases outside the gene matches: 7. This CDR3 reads CASSSYRGLSTEAFF. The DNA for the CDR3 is TGTGCCAGCAGCTCCTACAGGGGGCTGAGCACTGAAGCTTTCTTT.

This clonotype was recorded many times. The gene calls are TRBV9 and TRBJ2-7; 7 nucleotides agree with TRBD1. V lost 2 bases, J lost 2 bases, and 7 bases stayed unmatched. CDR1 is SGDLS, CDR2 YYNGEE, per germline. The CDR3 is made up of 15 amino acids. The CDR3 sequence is CASSVSGTATYEQYF. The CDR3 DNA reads TGTGCCAGCAGCGTGTCCGGGACAGCGACCTACGAGCAGTACTTC.

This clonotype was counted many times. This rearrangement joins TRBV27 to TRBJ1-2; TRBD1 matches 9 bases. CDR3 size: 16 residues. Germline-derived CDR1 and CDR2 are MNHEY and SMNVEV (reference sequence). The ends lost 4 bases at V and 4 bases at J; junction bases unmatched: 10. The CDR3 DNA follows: TGTGCCAGCAGTTCAACCCTACAGGGGGCCCGCTATGGCTACACCTTC. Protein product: CASSSTLQGARYGYTF.

The CDR3 loop reads CASSVAPGQANEKLFF. The DNA of the CDR3 is TGTGCCAGCAGCGTAGCGCCGGGACAGGCGAATGAAAAACTGTTTTTT. V gene TRBV9 combines with J gene TRBJ1-4, with 8 bases fitting TRBD1. This CDR3 has 16 amino acids. The V and J ends lost 0 bases and 5 bases, in that order; junction bases with no gene match: 6. CDR1 and CDR2 (germline): SGDLS, YYNGEE.

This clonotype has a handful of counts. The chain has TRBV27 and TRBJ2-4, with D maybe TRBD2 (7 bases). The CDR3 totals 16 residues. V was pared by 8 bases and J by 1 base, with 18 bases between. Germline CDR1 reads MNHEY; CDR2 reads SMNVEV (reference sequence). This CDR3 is CASSIGGGSAKNIQYF. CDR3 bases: TGTGCCAGCTCAATAGGGGGGGGTTCCGCCAAAAACATTCAGTACTTC.

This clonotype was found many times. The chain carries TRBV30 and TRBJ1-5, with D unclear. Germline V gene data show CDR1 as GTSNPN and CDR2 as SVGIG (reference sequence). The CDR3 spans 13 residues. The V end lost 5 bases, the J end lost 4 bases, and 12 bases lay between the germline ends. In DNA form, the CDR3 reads TGTGCCTGGTCGTGGCGGAAAAATCAGCCCCAGCATTTT. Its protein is CAWSWRKNQPQHF.

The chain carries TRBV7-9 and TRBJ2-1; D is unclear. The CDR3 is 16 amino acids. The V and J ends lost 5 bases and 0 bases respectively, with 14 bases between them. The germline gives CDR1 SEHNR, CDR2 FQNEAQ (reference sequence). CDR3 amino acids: CASSPSSAASYNEQFF. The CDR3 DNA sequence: TGTGCCAGCAGCCCGAGTTCGGCGGCCTCCTACAATGAGCAGTTCTTC.

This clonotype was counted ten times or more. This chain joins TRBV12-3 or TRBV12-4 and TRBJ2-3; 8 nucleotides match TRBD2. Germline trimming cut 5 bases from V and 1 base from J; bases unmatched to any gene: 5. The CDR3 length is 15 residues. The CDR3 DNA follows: TGTGCCAGCAGTACCTGGCGGGAGGGCACAGATACGCAGTATTTT. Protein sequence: CASSTWREGTDTQYF.

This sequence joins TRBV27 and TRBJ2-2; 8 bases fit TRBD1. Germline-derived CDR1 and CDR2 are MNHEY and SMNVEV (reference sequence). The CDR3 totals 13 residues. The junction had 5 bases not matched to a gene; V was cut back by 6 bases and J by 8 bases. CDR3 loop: CASSHRDRGELFF. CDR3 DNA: TGTGCCAGCAGCCACAGGGACAGGGGGGAGCTGTTTTTT.

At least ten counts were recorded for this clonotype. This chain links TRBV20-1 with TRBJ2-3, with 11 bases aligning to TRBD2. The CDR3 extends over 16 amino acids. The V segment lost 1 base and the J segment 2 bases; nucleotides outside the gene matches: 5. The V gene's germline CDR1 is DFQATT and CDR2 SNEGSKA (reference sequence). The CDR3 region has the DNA TGCAGTGCTAGAGCTAGCGGGAGGCAGCTCACAGATACGCAGTATTTT. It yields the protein CSARASGRQLTDTQYF.

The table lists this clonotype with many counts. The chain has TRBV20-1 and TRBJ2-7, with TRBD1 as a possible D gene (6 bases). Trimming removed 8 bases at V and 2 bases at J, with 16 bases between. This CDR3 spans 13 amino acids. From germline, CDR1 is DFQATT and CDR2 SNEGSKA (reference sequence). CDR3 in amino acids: CSLRTRDTYEQYF. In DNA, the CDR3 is TGCAGTCTAAGGACTCGGGACACCTACGAGCAGTACTTC.